This T cell receptor (beta chain) was profiled in a study of blood T cell repertoires in COVID-19. Whole-study context: PBMCs, B-cell-depleted T cells, or T cells were the source of the cDNA or gDNA that made up the material.

Original processing notes: Estimates of nucleated cell counts were drawn from the amplification of reference gene primers. Produced via immunoSEQ multiplex PCR; TCRdb's table is partial and in-frame only. V and J calls and clone size are given by that table; D and trimming were obtained from the DNA. The sample lists around 250,000 clones; more than 70% were seen once. The germline V gene encodes CDR1 SEHNR and CDR2 FQNEAQ (reference sequence). V was pared by 2 bases and J by 5 bases, with 12 bases between. This CDR3 comprises 15 residues. The chain combines TRBV7-9 with TRBJ1-4, with a tentative D call TRBD1 (5 bases). The sequence derives from a man of 80 years or more with acute or convalescent COVID-19. The sequenced sample was peripheral blood. Written as DNA, the CDR3 is TGTGCCAGCAGCTTATGGGCCAGGGAAAATGAAAAACTGTTTTTT. Translated: CASSLWARENEKLFF.